This TCR beta chain was identified during a study of cytomegalovirus exposure and HLA in healthy donors. Findings of the study overall: The authors judged a highly shared variant cluster likely a sequencing artifact.

This CDR3 is built from 12 residues. CDR1 MNHEY and CDR2 SVGAGI come from the germline V gene. V was clipped by 5 bases and J by 4 bases, with 8 bases between them. The primer mix had 60 Vbeta and 13 Jbeta primers. Sequencing used immunoSEQ multiplex PCR; TCRdb keeps in-frame clones, though not all of them. The sample has 130,000 to 150,000 clones, 60% to 85% seen once. Worth noting for this clone: Its antigen remains unidentified.

This sequence joins TRBV6-5 and TRBJ1-2; TRBD1 is a possible D gene (6 bases). The source is a woman in her 40s in good health and CMV-seropositive. The sample comprised PBMCs. CDR3 bases: TGTGCCAGCAGTCCAGGGGTCTATGGCTACACCTTC. Its translation is CASSPGVYGYTF.